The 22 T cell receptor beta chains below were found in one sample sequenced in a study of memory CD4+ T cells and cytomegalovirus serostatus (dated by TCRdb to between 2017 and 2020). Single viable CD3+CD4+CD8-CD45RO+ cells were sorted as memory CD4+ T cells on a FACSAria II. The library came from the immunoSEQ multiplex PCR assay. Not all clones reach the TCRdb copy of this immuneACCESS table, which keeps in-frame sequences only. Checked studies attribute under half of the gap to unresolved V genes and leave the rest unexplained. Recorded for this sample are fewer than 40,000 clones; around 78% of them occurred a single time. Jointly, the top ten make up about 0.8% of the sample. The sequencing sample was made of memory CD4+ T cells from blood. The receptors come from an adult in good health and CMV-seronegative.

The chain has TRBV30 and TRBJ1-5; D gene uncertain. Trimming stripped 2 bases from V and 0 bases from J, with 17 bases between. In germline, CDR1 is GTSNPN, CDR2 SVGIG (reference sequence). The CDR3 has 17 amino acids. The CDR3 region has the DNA TGTGCCTGGAGTTCCCCAGTAGGGAGCGTTAGCAATCAGCCCCAGCATTTT. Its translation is CAWSSPVGSVSNQPQHF.

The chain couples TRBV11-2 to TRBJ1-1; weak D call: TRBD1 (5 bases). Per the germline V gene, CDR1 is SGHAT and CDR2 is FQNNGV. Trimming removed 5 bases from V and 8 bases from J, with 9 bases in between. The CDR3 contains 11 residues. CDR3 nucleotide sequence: TGTGCCAGCAGCCTAGGGACGGAAGCTTTCTTT. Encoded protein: CASSLGTEAFF.

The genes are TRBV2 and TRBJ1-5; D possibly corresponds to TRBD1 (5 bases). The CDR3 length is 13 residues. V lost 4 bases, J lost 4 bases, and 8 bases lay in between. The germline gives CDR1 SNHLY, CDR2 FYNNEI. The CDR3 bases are TGTGCCAGCAGTGCAGACAGTAATCAGCCCCAGCATTTT. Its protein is CASSADSNQPQHF.

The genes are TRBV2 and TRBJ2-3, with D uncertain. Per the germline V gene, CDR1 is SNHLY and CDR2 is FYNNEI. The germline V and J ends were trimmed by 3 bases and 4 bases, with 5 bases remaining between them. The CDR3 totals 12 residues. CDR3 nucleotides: TGTGCCAGCAGTGAGCAATCAGATACGCAGTATTTT. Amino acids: CASSEQSDTQYF.

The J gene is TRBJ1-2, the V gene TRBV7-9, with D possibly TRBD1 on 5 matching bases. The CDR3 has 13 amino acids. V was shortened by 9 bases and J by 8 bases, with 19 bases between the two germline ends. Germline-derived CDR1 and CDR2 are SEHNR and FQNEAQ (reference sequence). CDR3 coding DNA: TGTGCCAGTGTAGGGGCAGTTGGGCGCGGCTACACCTTC. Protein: CASVGAVGRGYTF.

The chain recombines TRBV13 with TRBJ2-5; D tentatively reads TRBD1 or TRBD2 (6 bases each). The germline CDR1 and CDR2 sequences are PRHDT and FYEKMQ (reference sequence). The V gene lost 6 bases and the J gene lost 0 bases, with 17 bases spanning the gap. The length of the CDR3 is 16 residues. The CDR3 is CASRRGESGYQETQYF. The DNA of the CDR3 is TGTGCCAGCAGGAGGGGGGAAAGCGGGTACCAAGAGACCCAGTACTTC.

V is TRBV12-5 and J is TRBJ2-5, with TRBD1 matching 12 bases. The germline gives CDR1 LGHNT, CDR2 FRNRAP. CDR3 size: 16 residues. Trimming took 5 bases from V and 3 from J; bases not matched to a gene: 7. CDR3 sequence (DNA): TGTGCTAGTGGTGGGCCCGGGACAGGGGGCAAAGAGACCCAGTACTTC. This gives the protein CASGGPGTGGKETQYF.

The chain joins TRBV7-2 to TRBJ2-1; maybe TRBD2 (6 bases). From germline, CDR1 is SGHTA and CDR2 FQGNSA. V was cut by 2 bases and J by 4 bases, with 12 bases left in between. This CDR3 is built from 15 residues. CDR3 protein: CASSLILRGYNEQFF. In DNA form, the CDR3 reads TGTGCCAGCAGCTTAATTTTGCGGGGATACAATGAGCAGTTCTTC.

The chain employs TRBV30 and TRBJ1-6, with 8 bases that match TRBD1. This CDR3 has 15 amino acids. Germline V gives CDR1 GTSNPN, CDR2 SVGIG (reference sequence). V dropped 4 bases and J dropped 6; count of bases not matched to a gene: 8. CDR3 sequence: CAWTKTGAFNSPLHF. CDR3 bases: TGTGCCTGGACCAAGACAGGGGCGTTTAATTCACCCCTCCACTTT.

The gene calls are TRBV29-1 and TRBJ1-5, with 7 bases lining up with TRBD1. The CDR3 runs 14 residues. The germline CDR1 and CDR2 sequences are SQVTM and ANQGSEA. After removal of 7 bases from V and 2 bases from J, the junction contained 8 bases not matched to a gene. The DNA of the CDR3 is TGCAGCGCCCGAACAGGGGATGGCAATCAGCCCCAGCATTTT. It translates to CSARTGDGNQPQHF. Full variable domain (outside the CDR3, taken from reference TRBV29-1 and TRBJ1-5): SAVISQKPSRDICQRGTSLTIQCQVDSQVTMMFWYRQQPGQSLTLIATANQGSEATYESGFVIDKFPISRPNLTFSTLTVSNMSPEDSSIYLCSARTGDGNQPQHFGDGTRLSIL.

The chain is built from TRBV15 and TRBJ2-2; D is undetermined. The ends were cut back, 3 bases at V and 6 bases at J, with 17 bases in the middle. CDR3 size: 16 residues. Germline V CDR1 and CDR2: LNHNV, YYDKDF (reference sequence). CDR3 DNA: TGTGCCACCAGCAGGGCCGGGTCCCTAAGGGCCGGGGAGCTGTTTTTT. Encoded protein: CATSRAGSLRAGELFF.

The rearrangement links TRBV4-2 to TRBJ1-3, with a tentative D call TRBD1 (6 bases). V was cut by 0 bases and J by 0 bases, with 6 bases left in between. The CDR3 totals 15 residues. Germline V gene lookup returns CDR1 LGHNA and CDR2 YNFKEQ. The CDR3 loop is CASSQDRGSGNTIYF. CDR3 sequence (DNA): TGTGCCAGCAGCCAAGACAGGGGCTCTGGAAACACCATATATTTT.

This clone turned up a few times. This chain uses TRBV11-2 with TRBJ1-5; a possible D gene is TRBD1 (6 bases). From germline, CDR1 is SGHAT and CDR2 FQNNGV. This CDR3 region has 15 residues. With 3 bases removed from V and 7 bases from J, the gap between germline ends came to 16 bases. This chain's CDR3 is CASSLDGGRDQPQHF. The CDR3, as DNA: TGTGCCAGCAGCTTGGATGGGGGCAGGGACCAGCCCCAGCATTTT.

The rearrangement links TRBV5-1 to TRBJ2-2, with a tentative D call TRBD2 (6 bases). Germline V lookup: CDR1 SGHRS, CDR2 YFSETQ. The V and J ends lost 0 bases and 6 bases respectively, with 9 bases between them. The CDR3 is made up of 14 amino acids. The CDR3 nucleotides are TGCGCCAGCAGCTTGGGAATAGCGGCCGGGGAGCTGTTTTTT. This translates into CASSLGIAAGELFF.

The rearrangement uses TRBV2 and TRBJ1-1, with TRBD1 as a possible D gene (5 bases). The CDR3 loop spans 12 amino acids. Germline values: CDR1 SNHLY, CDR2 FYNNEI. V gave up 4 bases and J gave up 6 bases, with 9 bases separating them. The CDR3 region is CASSADTAEAFF. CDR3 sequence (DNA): TGTGCCAGCAGTGCGGACACCGCTGAAGCTTTCTTT.

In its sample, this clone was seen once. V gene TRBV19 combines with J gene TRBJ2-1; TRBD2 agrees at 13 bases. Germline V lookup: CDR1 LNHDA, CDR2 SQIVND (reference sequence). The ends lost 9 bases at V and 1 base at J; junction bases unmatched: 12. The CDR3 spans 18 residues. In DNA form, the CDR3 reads TGTGCCAGCAGTCTAGGGACTAGCGGGATGGGGTCCTACAATGAGCAGTTCTTC. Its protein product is CASSLGTSGMGSYNEQFF.

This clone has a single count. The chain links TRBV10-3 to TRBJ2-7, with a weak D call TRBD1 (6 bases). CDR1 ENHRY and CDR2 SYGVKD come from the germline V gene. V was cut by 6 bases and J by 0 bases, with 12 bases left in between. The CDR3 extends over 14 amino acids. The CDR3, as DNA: TGTGCCATCAGCCTTCGACAGGACTCCTACGAGCAGTACTTC. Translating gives CAISLRQDSYEQYF.

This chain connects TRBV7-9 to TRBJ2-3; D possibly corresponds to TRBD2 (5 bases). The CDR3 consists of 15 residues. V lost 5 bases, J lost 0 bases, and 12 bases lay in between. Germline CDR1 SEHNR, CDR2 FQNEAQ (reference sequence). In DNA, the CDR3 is TGTGCCAGCAGCGCCTTCGGGGATAGCACAGATACGCAGTATTTT. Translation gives CASSAFGDSTDTQYF.

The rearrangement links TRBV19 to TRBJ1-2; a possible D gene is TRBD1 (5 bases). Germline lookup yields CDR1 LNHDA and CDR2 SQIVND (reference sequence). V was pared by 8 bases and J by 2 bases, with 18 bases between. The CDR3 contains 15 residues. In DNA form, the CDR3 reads TGTGCCAGTGCCAGCTATAAGACAGTGAACTATGGCTACACCTTC. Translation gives CASASYKTVNYGYTF.

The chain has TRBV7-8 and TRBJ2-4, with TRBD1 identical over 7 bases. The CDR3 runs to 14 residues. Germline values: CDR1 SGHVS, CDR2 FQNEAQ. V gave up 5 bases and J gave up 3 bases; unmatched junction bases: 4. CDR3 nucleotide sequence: TGTGCCAGCAGCCAGGGGGACAGCAAAAACATTCAGTACTTC. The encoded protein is CASSQGDSKNIQYF.

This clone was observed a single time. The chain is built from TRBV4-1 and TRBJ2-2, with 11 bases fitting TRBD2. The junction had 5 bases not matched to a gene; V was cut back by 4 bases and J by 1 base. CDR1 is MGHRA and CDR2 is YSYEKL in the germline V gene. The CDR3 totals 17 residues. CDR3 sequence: CASSLTSGGQNTGELFF. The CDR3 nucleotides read TGCGCCAGCAGCCTCACTAGCGGGGGCCAGAACACCGGGGAGCTGTTTTTT.

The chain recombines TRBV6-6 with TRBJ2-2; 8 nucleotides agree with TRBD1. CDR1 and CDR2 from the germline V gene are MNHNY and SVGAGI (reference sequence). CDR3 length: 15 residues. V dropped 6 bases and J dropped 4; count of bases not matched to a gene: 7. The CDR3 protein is CASSKQGAITGELFF. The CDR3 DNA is TGTGCCAGCAGCAAGCAGGGGGCGATCACCGGGGAGCTGTTTTTT.